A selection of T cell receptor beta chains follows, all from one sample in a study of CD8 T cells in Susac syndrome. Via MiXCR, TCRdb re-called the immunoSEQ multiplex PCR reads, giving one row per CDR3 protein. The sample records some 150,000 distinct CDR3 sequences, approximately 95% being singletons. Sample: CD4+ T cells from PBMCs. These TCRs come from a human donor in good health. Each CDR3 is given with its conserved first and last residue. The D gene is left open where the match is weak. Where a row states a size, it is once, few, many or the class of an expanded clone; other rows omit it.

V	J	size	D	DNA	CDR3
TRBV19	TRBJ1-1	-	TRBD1	TGTGCCAGTAGTACCACAGGGGGCGCGGGGTTGGGGACTGAAGCTTTCTTT	CASSTTGGAGLGTEAFF
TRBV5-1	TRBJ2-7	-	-	TGCGCCAGCAGATTGGATGGACTTACCTCCTACGAGCAGTACTTC	CASRLDGLTSYEQYF
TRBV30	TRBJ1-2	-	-	TGTGCCTGGGCTGGGGGCTCCTATGGCTACACCTTC	CAWAGGSYGYTF
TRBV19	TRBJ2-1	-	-	TGTGCCAGTAGTCGCGAGTTACAACCGTACAATGAGCAGTTCTTC	CASSRELQPYNEQFF
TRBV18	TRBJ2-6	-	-	TGTGCCAGCTCACCGCTCCCCAGGGTCTCTGGGGCCAACGTCCTGACTTTC	CASSPLPRVSGANVLTF
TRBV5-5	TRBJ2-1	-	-	TGTGCCAGCAGCTTAACAGCACCGCTCTCCTACAATGAGCAGTTCTTC	CASSLTAPLSYNEQFF
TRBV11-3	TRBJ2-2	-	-	TGTGCCAGCAGCCGAACGGGAGTTGGGACCGGGGAGCTGTTTTTT	CASSRTGVGTGELFF
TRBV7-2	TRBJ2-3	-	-	TGTGCCAGCAGCCCCTGGACGGTGGGGGCAGATACGCAGTATTTT	CASSPWTVGADTQYF
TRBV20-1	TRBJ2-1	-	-	TGCAGTGCTAGATCCTTAAGAGGGCGCTTAGGCAATGAGCAGTTCTTC	CSARSLRGRLGNEQFF
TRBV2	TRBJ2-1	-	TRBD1	TGTGCCAGCAGTGCACCGGGACAGGGAAGGCGGTTCTTC	CASSAPGQGRRFF
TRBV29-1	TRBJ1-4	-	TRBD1	TGCAGCGTGGGGGACAGGGTTGAAAAACTGTTTTTT	CSVGDRVEKLFF
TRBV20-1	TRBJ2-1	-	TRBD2	TGCAGTGCGCCCGGGACTAGCGGGAGAAATGAGCAGTTCTTC	CSAPGTSGRNEQFF
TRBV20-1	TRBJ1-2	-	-	TGCAGTGCTACCCGAGGGGTTCCCTATGGCTACACCTTC	CSATRGVPYGYTF
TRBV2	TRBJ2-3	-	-	TGTGCCAGCAAGGGCGGGAGCACAGATACGCAGTATTTT	CASKGGSTDTQYF
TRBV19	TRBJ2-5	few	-	TGTGCCAGTAGTATCGGCCCAAAAGAGACCCAGTACTTC	CASSIGPKETQYF
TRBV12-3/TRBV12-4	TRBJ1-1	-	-	TGTGCCAGCAGTTTAAGTCAACTGATTGAAGCTTTCTTT	CASSLSQLIEAFF
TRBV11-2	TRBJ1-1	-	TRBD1	TGTGCCAGCAGAATCGCAGGGGGCGTTTCATCTGAAGCTTTCTTT	CASRIAGGVSSEAFF
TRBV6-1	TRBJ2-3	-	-	TGTGCCAGCAGTCGATCCCTCATCGACCTCGGGATAGACCCTAGCACAGATACGCAGTATTTT	CASSRSLIDLGIDPSTDTQYF
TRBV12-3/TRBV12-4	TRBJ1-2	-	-	TGTGCCAGCAGCCGCGGGGCGCCAGGCTACACCTTC	CASSRGAPGYTF
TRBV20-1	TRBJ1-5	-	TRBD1	TGCAGTGCTAGTCTGGGGACAGGGGGCGATCAGCCCCAGCATTTT	CSASLGTGGDQPQHF
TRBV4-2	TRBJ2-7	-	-	TGTGCCAGCAGCCAAGATTGGGGGGGGCTAGGTGGAATCTACGAGCAGTACTTC	CASSQDWGGLGGIYEQYF
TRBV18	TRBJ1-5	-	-	TGTGCCAGCTCACCAGACCGGGTTTTTAATCAGCCCCAGCATTTT	CASSPDRVFNQPQHF
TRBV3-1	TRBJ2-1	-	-	TGTGCCAGCAGCCAAGTTAGCAGGGAGTATAACAATGAGCAGTTCTTC	CASSQVSREYNNEQFF
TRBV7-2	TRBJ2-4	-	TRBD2	TGTGCCAGCAGCGGGGGGGTAAACATTCAGTACTTC	CASSGGVNIQYF
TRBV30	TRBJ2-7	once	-	TGTGCCTGGAGTCGGCGGGACATGTACTCCTACGAGCAGTACTTC	CAWSRRDMYSYEQYF
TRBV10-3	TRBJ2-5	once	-	TGTGCCATCAGTTCGGCCTTAGCGGCCCAAGAGACCCAGTACTTC	CAISSALAAQETQYF
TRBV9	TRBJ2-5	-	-	TGTGCCAGCAGCGCCAGACAAGCGACAGAGACCCAGTACTTC	CASSARQATETQYF
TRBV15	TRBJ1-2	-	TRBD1	TGTGCCACCAGCCGAATTGACAGGGAGAATGGCTACACCTTC	CATSRIDRENGYTF
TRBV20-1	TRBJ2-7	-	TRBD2	TGCAGTACGCTACTTAGCGGGAGGTACGAGCAGTACTTC	CSTLLSGRYEQYF
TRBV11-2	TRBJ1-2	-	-	TGTGCCAGCAGCTTAGATCAGTATGGCTACACCTTC	CASSLDQYGYTF
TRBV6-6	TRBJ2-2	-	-	TGTGCCAGCAGTTACTCAGGGAACACCGGGGAGCTGTTTTTT	CASSYSGNTGELFF